Sequencing of this T cell receptor beta chain was carried out in a study of early T cells in non-severe SARS-CoV-2 infection. Study context: The authors sequenced bulk RNA from unsorted whole blood, leaving chains unpaired.

A few counts support this clonotype. Researchers tagged individual cDNA molecules with unique molecular identifiers. TCRdb used MiXCR to reprocess the 5' RACE reads, holding one entry per CDR3 protein. The profile shows about 60,000 distinct CDR3 sequences, under 15% of them singletons. This CDR3 comprises 13 residues. Germline assignment: CDR1 SGHAT and CDR2 FQNNGV. Trimming removed 5 bases at V and 10 bases at J, with 15 bases between. Sequencing input: whole blood. This TCR derives from an adult who was a healthcare worker with PCR-confirmed SARS-CoV-2 infection or an uninfected control (not recorded which). This rearrangement joins TRBV11-2 to TRBJ2-1; tentatively, D is TRBD1 (5 bases). Written as DNA, the CDR3 is TGTGCCAGCAGCCAACAGCGCCAGGGCGAGCAGTTCTTC. Translation: CASSQQRQGEQFF.